The T cell receptor beta chain described here comes from a study of monozygotic twins with inflammatory bowel disease. No DNA is given; TCRdb re-called the 5' RACE reads and lists each CDR3 protein once. The listing contains 300,000 to 350,000 distinct CDR3 sequences. The receptor was isolated from a human donor with ulcerative colitis or Crohn's disease, or a healthy co-twin of an affected twin (not recorded which). What was sequenced was blood.

This CDR3 reads CASSIVPGGEQPQHF. The V gene is TRBV19, the J gene TRBJ1-5; without DNA, the TCRdb call of TRBD1 cannot be checked. This CDR3 comprises 15 residues. Germline CDR1 and CDR2: LNHDA and SQIVND (reference sequence).